This T cell receptor beta chain was profiled in a study of OX40 agonist ivuxolimab in advanced cancers. Background on the study: A partial response was reached by three patients: one with hepatocellular carcinoma and two with cutaneous melanoma.

This clone is a singleton in its sample. Antigen specificity is unknown. The protocol was immunoSEQ multiplex PCR, while the TCRdb copy is restricted to in-frame clones and leaves out a portion. The sample carries fewer than 8,000 clones, roughly 90% recorded once. Peripheral blood came from all dose cohorts at three timepoints. Overall study findings and caveats: CD4+ and CD8+ T cells in blood underwent clonal expansion by week 6 at 0.1 to 3.0 mg/kg.

The material sequenced was CD4+ or CD8+ T cells sorted from blood, taken in a trial of the OX40 agonist ivuxolimab. The sequence was obtained from an adult with an advanced solid tumor such as melanoma, head and neck, liver or kidney cancer.

The CDR3 is CASSARGNEQFF. CDR3 nucleotides: TGCGCCAGCAGTGCTAGGGGCAATGAGCAGTTCTTC. The rearrangement joins TRBV10-1 to TRBJ2-1; tentative D call: TRBD1 (5 bases). The germline V gene has CDR1 WNHNN and CDR2 SYGVQD (reference sequence). The ends were cut back, 4 bases at V and 6 bases at J, with 7 bases in the middle. The CDR3 consists of 12 residues.